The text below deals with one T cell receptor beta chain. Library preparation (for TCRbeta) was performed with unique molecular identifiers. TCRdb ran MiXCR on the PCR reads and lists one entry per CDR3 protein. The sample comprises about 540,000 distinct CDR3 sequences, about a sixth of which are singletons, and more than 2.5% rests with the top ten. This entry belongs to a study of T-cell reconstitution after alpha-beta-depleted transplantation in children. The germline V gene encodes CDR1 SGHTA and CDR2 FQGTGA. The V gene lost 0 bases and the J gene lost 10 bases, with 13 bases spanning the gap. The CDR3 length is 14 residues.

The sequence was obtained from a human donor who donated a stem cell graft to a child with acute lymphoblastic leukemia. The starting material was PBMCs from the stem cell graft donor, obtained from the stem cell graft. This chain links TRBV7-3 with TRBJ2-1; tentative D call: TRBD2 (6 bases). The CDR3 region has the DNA TGTGCCAGCAGCTTAACGGGGGGTTTCGGCGAGCAGTTCTTC. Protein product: CASSLTGGFGEQFF.